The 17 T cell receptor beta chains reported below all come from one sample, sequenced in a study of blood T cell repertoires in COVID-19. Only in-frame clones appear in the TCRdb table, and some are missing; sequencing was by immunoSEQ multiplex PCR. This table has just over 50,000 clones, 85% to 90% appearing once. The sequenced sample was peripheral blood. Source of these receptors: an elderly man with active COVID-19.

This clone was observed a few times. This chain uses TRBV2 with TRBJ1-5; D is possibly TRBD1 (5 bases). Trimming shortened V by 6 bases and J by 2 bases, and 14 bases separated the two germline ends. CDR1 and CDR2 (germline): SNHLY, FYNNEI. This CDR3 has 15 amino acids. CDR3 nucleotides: TGTGCCAGCAGCTACGGGGGGGTACGCAATCAGCCCCAGCATTTT. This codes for CASSYGGVRNQPQHF.

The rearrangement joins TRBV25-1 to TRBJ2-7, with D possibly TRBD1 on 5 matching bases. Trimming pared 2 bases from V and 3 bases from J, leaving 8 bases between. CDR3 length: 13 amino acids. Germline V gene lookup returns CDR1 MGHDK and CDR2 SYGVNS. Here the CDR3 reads CASSEGARYEQYF. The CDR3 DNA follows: TGTGCCAGCAGTGAAGGGGCACGCTACGAGCAGTACTTC.

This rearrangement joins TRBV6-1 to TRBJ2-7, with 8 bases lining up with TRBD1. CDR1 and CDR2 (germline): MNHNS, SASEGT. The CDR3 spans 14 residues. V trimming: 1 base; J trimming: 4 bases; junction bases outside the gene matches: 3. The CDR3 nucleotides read TGTGCCAGCAGTGAAGAAGGACAGGGTTACGAGCAGTACTTC. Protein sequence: CASSEEGQGYEQYF.

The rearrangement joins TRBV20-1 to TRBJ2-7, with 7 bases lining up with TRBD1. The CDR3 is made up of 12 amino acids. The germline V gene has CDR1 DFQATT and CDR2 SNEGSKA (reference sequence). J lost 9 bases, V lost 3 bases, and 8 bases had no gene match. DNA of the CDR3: TGCAGTGCTAGTTGGGGACAGTCTGCGCAGTACTTC. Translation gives CSASWGQSAQYF.

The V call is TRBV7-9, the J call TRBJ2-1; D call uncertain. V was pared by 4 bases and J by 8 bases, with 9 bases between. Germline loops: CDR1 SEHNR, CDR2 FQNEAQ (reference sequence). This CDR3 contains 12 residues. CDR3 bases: TGTGCCAGCAGCTATACTGGGCATGAGCAGTTCTTC. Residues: CASSYTGHEQFF.

CDR3 DNA: TGTGCCACCAAGACAGGGGGCATTATCGCTGAAGCTTTCTTT. Its translation: CATKTGGIIAEAFF. The V call is TRBV2, the J call TRBJ1-1; 10 nucleotides line up with TRBD1. CDR1 and CDR2 from the germline V gene are SNHLY and FYNNEI. The CDR3 is 14 residues long. V was clipped by 10 bases and J by 6 bases; unmatched bases: 11.

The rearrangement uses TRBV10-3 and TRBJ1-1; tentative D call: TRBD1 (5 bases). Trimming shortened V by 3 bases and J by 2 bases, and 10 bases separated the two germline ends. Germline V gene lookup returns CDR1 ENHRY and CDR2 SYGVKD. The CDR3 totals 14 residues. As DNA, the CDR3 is TGTGCCATCAGTGAAATGGGGGGAAACACTGAAGCTTTCTTT. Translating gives CAISEMGGNTEAFF.

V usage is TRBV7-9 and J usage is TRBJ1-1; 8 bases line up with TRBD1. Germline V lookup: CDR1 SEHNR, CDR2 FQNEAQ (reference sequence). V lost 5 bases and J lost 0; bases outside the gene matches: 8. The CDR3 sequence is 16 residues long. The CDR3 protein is CASSPWRQGLNTEAFF. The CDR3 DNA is TGTGCCAGCAGCCCTTGGAGACAGGGGCTGAACACTGAAGCTTTCTTT.

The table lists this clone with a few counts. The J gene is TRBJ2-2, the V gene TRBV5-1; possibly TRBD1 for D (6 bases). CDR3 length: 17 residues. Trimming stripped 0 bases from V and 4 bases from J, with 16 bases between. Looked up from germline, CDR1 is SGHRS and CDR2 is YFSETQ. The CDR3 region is CASSLAVQGSFTGELFF. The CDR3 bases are TGCGCCAGCAGCTTGGCGGTTCAGGGGAGTTTCACCGGGGAGCTGTTTTTT.

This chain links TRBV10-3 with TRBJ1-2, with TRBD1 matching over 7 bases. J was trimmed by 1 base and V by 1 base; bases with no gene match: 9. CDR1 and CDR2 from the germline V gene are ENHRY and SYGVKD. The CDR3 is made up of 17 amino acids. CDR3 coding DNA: TGTGCCATCAGTGAGTACACAGGGGCACCGGATAACTATGGCTACACCTTC. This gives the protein CAISEYTGAPDNYGYTF.

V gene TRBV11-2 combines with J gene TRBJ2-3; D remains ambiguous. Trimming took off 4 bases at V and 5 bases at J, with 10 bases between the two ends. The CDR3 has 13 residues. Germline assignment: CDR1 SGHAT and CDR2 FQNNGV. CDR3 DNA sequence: TGTGCCAGCAGCTCGGCGACTCGAGATACGCAGTATTTT. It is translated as CASSSATRDTQYF.

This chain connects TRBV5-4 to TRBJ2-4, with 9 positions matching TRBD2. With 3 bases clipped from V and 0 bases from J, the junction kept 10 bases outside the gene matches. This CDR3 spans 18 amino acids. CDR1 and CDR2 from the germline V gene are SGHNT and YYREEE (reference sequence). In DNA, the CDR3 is TGTGCCAGCAGCTCAGGAGGTAGCGGGGGACTAGCCAAAAACATTCAGTACTTC. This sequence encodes CASSSGGSGGLAKNIQYF.

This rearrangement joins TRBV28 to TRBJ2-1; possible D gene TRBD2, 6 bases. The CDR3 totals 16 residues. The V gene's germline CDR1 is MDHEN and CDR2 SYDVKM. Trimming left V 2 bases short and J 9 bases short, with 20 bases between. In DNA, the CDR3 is TGTGCCAGCAGTTTACACGGGACTCGGGTTGGGGTTGAGCAGTTCTTC. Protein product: CASSLHGTRVGVEQFF. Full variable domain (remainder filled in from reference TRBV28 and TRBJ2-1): DVKVTQSSRYLVKRTGEKVFLECVQDMDHENMFWYRQDPGLGLRLIYFSYDVKMKEKGDIPEGYSVSREKKERFSLILESASTNQTSMYLCASSLHGTRVGVEQFFGPGTRLTVL.

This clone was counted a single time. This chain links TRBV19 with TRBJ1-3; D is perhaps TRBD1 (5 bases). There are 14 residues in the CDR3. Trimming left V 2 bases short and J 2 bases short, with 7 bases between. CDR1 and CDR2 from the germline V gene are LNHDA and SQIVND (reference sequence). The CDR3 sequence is CASSISGTGNTIYF. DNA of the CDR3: TGTGCCAGTAGTATATCAGGGACTGGAAACACCATATATTTT. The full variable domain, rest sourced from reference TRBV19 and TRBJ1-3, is DGGITQSPKYLFRKEGQNVTLSCEQNLNHDAMYWYRQDPGQGLRLIYYSQIVNDFQKGDIAEGYSVSREKKESFPLTVTSAQKNPTAFYLCASSISGTGNTIYFGEGSWLTVV.

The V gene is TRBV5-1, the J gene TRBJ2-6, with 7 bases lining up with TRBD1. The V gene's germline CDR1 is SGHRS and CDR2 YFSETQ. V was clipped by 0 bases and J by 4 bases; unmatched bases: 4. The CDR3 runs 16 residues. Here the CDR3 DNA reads TGCGCCAGCAGCTTGGAAGGGACAGCCGGGGCCAACGTCCTGACTTTC. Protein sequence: CASSLEGTAGANVLTF. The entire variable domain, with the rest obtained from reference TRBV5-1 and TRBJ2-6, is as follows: KAGVTQTPRYLIKTRGQQVTLSCSPISGHRSVSWYQQTPGQGLQFLFEYFSETQRNKGNFPGRFSGRQFSNSRSEMNVSTLELGDSALYLCASSLEGTAGANVLTFGAGSRLTVL.

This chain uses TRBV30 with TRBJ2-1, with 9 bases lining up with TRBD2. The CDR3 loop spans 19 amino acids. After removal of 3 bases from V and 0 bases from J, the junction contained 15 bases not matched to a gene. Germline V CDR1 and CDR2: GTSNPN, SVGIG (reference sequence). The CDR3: CAWRPRPISSGSSYNEQFF. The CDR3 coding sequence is TGTGCCTGGAGACCCCGCCCGATCAGTAGCGGGAGCTCCTACAATGAGCAGTTCTTC.

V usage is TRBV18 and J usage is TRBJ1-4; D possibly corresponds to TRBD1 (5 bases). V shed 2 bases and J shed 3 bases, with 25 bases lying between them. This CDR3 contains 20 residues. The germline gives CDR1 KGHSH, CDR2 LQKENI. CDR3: CASSPGYRSTGAIANEKLFF. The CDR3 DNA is TGTGCCAGCTCACCAGGTTACAGGTCCACCGGCGCGATAGCTAATGAAAAACTGTTTTTT.